This TCR beta chain was captured in a study of CD8 T cells in ankylosing spondylitis. This clonotype occurred a few times. Its antigen is undetermined. Germline-derived CDR1 and CDR2 are SEHNR and FQNEAQ (reference sequence). The CDR3 totals 16 residues. The J segment lost 7 bases and the V segment lost 2 bases, leaving 6 bases of the junction unmatched. Overall study findings and caveats: Certain motif variants had earlier been reported in reactive arthritis synovial fluid and blood. CD8+ by phenotype, disease-linked clones were relatively rare in peripheral blood.

As the method for making TCR beta libraries, quantitative 5'-RACE with molecular barcodes was used. TCRdb passed the 5' RACE reads through MiXCR, listing each CDR3 protein once. Among around 250,000 distinct CDR3 sequences listed, 18% were seen once. The chain is built from TRBV7-9 and TRBJ2-1, with TRBD1 identical over 12 bases. Sequencing was carried out using blood, either unsorted or a sorted T cell fraction (not recorded which). The clonotype comes from a male donor with ankylosing spondylitis or in good health (not recorded which). The CDR3 spells CASSLPGTGGGNEQFF. The CDR3 DNA is TGTGCCAGCAGCTTACCAGGGACAGGGGGCGGGAATGAGCAGTTCTTC.